This T cell receptor (beta chain) was observed in a study of early T cells in non-severe SARS-CoV-2 infection. V gave up 6 bases and J gave up 2 bases, with 10 bases separating them. The CDR3 contains 13 residues. TCRdb analysed the 5' RACE reads with MiXCR anew, one entry per CDR3 protein. The data contain more than 20,000 distinct CDR3 sequences, 4.5% to 7% of them singletons. Study-level points and caveats: The study's VDJdb matching favored anti-spike CD8 responses and missed private and CD4 specificities.

This clonotype was counted ten times or more. Its antigen is still unknown. Specimen: whole blood. The rearrangement joins TRBV12-3 or TRBV12-4 to TRBJ2-5, with D possibly TRBD1 on 5 matching bases. This TCR came from an adult who was a healthcare worker with PCR-confirmed SARS-CoV-2 infection or an uninfected control (not recorded which). The CDR3 nucleotides read TGTGCCAGCAGGCGTACAGGACAAGAGACCCAGTACTTC. This gives the protein CASRRTGQETQYF.